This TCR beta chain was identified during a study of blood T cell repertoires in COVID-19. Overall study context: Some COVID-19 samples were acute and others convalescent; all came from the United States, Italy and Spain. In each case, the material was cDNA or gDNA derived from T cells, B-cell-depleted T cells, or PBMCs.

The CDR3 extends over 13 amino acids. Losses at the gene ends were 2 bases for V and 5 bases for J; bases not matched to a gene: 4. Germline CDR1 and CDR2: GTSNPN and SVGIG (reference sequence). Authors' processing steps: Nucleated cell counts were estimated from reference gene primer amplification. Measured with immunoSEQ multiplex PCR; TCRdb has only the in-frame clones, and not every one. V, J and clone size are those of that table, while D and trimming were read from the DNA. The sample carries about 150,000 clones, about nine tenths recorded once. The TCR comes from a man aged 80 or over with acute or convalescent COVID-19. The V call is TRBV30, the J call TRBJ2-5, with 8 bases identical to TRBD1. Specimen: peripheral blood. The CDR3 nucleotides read TGTGCCTGGAGTCCCAGGGGGCTTGAGACCCAGTACTTC. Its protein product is CAWSPRGLETQYF.